The sequence of this T cell receptor beta chain was determined in a study of regulatory T cells in long-lasting Graves disease. Findings and caveats of the study: TRBV28, TRBJ1-2 and TRBJ2-5 were favored in persistent disease.

The time point is: newly diagnosed GD, antithyroid drugs for less than 3 months. The TCR library was made from RNA that had been extracted from PBMCs in TRIzol. On this clonotype: The antigen is undetermined.

CDR3 regions were amplified by Arm-PCR using iRepertoire HTBI primers to build TCR beta libraries. TCRdb re-called the multiplex PCR reads through MiXCR, storing one row per CDR3 protein. Among about 460,000 distinct CDR3 sequences listed, 12% to 15% were seen once. Germline CDR1 is SGHKS and CDR2 is YYEKEE (reference sequence). After removal of 0 bases from V and 0 bases from J, the junction contained 10 bases not matched to a gene. This CDR3 is built from 19 residues. The data also belong to a second study, concerning T cells in Graves' hyperthyroidism and ophthalmopathy.

The origin of this receptor is a woman aged 50 to 65 with Graves disease. The sequencing here drew on peripheral blood mononuclear cells (PBMCs), taken at new diagnosis, from a patient treated with antithyroid drugs. V and J are TRBV5-5 and TRBJ2-2; 8 bases agree with TRBD1. In DNA form, the CDR3 reads TGTGCCAGCAGCTTGGTTGGGTGGCAGGGGGCAACGAACACCGGGGAGCTGTTTTTT. Translating gives CASSLVGWQGATNTGELFF.